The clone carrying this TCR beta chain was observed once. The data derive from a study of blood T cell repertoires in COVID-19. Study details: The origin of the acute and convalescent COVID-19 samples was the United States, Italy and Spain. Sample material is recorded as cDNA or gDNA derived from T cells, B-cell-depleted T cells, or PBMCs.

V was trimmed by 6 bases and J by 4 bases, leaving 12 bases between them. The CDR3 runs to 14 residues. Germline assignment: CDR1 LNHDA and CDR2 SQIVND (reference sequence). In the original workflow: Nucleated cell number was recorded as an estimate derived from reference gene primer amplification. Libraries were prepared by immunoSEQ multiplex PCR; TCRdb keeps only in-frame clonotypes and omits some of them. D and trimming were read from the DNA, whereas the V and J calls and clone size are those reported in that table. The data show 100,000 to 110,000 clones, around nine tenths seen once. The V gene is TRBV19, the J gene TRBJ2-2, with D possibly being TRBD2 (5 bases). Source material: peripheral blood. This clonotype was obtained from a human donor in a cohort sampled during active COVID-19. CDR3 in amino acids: CASRPPGGTGELFF. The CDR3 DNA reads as TGTGCCAGTAGACCCCCCGGAGGCACCGGGGAGCTGTTTTTT.